These 17 T cell receptor beta chains came from one sample sequenced in a study of radiotherapy plus CTLA-4 blockade in lung cancer. Profiling relied on immunoSEQ multiplex PCR, and the TCRdb table lists in-frame clones only, not all of them. The sample comprises approximately 99,000 clones, around 90% of which are singletons, and roughly 4.6% rests with the top ten. The sequenced sample was peripheral blood, obtained from a patient treated with radiotherapy plus ipilimumab. The receptors were sampled from a human donor with non-small cell lung cancer that progressed on radiotherapy plus ipilimumab.

The genes are TRBV7-2 and TRBJ1-1; TRBD1 might be the D (6 bases). The CDR3 consists of 15 residues. V lost 4 bases, J lost 1 base, and 13 bases lay in between. Germline CDR1 is SGHTA and CDR2 is FQGNSA. CDR3 sequence reads: CASSSLPGANTEAFF. As DNA, the CDR3 is TGTGCCAGCAGCTCACTCCCGGGGGCGAACACTGAAGCTTTCTTT.

This clone was seen only once. The gene calls are TRBV25-1 and TRBJ2-7, with D uncertain. Germline V gives CDR1 MGHDK, CDR2 SYGVNS. V gave up 0 bases and J gave up 4 bases, with 19 bases separating them. The CDR3 has 17 residues. The CDR3 coding sequence is TGTGCCAGCAGTGAATACTGGGCTGGGCAGACGGGTTACGAGCAGTACTTC. This sequence encodes CASSEYWAGQTGYEQYF.

This rearrangement joins TRBV5-1 to TRBJ2-5, with 11 bases aligning to TRBD2. This CDR3 is built from 15 residues. V shed 5 bases, J shed 1 base, and the junction held 4 bases outside the gene matches. The germline V gene has CDR1 SGHRS and CDR2 YFSETQ. The CDR3 region is CASRFTSGGQETQYF. The CDR3 coding sequence is TGCGCCAGCAGATTTACTAGCGGGGGCCAAGAGACCCAGTACTTC. Combining the CDR3 with reference TRBV5-1 and TRBJ2-5 gives the whole variable domain KAGVTQTPRYLIKTRGQQVTLSCSPISGHRSVSWYQQTPGQGLQFLFEYFSETQRNKGNFPGRFSGRQFSNSRSEMNVSTLELGDSALYLCASRFTSGGQETQYFGPGTRLLVL.

J is TRBJ2-7 and V is TRBV30; no clear D. With 2 bases removed from V and 9 bases from J, the gap between germline ends came to 20 bases. CDR1 is GTSNPN and CDR2 is SVGIG in the germline V gene (reference sequence). The CDR3 runs to 14 residues. Here the CDR3 DNA reads TGTGCCTGGAGTCCCCTCTCCTTGGGCACGGGGCAGTACTTC. It yields the protein CAWSPLSLGTGQYF.

The chain couples TRBV6-6 to TRBJ2-1; 11 positions match TRBD2. The germline gives CDR1 MNHNY, CDR2 SVGAGI (reference sequence). V shed 5 bases and J 6 bases; nucleotides not matched to a gene: 9. The CDR3 covers 16 residues. The CDR3 sequence is CASSVSTSGRGNEQFF. The CDR3 bases are TGTGCCAGCAGTGTCTCAACTAGCGGGAGAGGCAATGAGCAGTTCTTC.

This rearrangement joins TRBV18 to TRBJ2-1; 7 nucleotides match TRBD2. Germline V gene lookup returns CDR1 KGHSH and CDR2 LQKENI. The CDR3 spans 18 residues. The J segment lost 7 bases and the V segment lost 1 base, leaving 16 bases of the junction unmatched. The CDR3 region is CASSPLPTGRGNGNEQFF. CDR3 DNA sequence: TGTGCCAGCTCACCACTCCCGACCGGGCGGGGGAATGGTAATGAGCAGTTCTTC.

The chain uses TRBV9 and TRBJ2-7, with 14 bases lining up with TRBD2. The V and J ends lost 0 bases and 7 bases, in that order; junction bases with no gene match: 18. Germline V gene sequence: CDR1 SGDLS, CDR2 YYNGEE. The CDR3 sequence is 20 residues long. Here the CDR3 reads CASSVGLGTSGSFKTGEQYF. CDR3 DNA sequence: TGTGCCAGCAGCGTAGGTCTTGGGACTAGCGGGAGTTTTAAGACGGGGGAGCAGTACTTC.

This sequence joins TRBV27 and TRBJ2-1; 7 positions match TRBD1. Germline V gene sequence: CDR1 MNHEY, CDR2 SMNVEV (reference sequence). Trimming cost V 3 bases and J 1 base; bases outside gene matches: 6. The CDR3 loop spans 16 amino acids. The CDR3 reads CASSFSGTASYNEQFF. CDR3 DNA sequence: TGTGCCAGCAGTTTCTCCGGGACAGCATCCTACAATGAGCAGTTCTTC.

The rearrangement links TRBV5-3 to TRBJ1-1; 9 positions match TRBD1. TRBV5-3 counts as an open reading frame of uncertain function. Trimming at V came to 3 bases and at J to 4 bases, leaving 10 bases not matched to a gene. The CDR3 runs 16 residues. The CDR3 sequence: CARSSGKQGAGTEAFF. For the CDR3, the DNA is TGTGCCAGAAGCTCAGGAAAACAGGGGGCCGGCACTGAAGCTTTCTTT.

The CDR3 loop reads CASSFDRVNYGYTF. Here the CDR3 DNA reads TGCGCCAGCAGCTTTGACAGAGTCAACTATGGCTACACCTTC. The chain carries TRBV5-1 and TRBJ1-2, with D possibly matching TRBD1 (5 bases). V lost 2 bases, J lost 2 bases, and 10 bases lay in between. Germline V CDR1 and CDR2: SGHRS, YFSETQ. CDR3 size: 14 residues.

This chain links TRBV6-5 with TRBJ2-1; D is uncertain. Germline CDR1 and CDR2: MNHEY and SVGAGI. Between the trimmed V and J ends, which lost 8 bases and 1 base, there was a span of 6 bases. This CDR3 has 12 residues. This CDR3 is CASQASYNEQFF. The CDR3 coding sequence is TGTGCCAGCCAAGCGTCCTACAATGAGCAGTTCTTC.

The chain is built from TRBV15 and TRBJ2-3; 7 nucleotides align to TRBD2. Germline V lookup: CDR1 LNHNV, CDR2 YYDKDF (reference sequence). This CDR3 is 16 amino acids long. V lost 1 base and J lost 3; bases outside the gene matches: 7. The CDR3 DNA reads TGTGCCACCAGCAGAGGTGGCGGGAGAGGGACAGATACGCAGTATTTT. It yields the protein CATSRGGGRGTDTQYF.

The rearrangement links TRBV5-8 to TRBJ1-2; maybe TRBD1 (5 bases). CDR1 and CDR2 from the germline V gene are SGHTS and YDEGEE. V was cut by 0 bases and J by 4 bases, with 7 bases left in between. The CDR3 has 13 amino acids. CDR3 nucleotide sequence: TGTGCCAGCAGCTTGGACAGGCCCTATGGCTACACCTTC. Residues: CASSLDRPYGYTF.

This clone has only a few counts. The chain uses TRBV6-6 and TRBJ2-7, with 9 bases that match TRBD2. With V trimmed by 7 bases and J by 0 bases, 4 bases remained unmatched. The CDR3 contains 14 residues. The V gene's germline CDR1 is MNHNY and CDR2 SVGAGI (reference sequence). The DNA of the CDR3 is TGTGCCAGCAATCTAGCGGGAACCTCCTACGAGCAGTACTTC. Encoded protein: CASNLAGTSYEQYF.

The chain employs TRBV29-1 and TRBJ1-1; D is ambiguous. Trimming took off 4 bases at V and 0 bases at J, with 3 bases between the two ends. The CDR3 is made up of 11 amino acids. Germline V gene data show CDR1 as SQVTM and CDR2 as ANQGSEA. The CDR3 loop reads CSVGMNTEAFF. The DNA for the CDR3 is TGCAGCGTTGGAATGAACACTGAAGCTTTCTTT.

The V call is TRBV6-1, the J call TRBJ2-1; 8 bases agree with TRBD2. CDR1 and CDR2 (germline): MNHNS, SASEGT. This CDR3 contains 13 residues. V trimming: 6 bases; J trimming: 8 bases; junction bases outside the gene matches: 6. CDR3 sequence: CASRDSGKDEQFF. The CDR3 coding sequence is TGTGCCAGCAGGGATAGCGGGAAGGATGAGCAGTTCTTC.

This sequence joins TRBV7-9 and TRBJ2-3; 12 bases match TRBD2. Germline V lookup: CDR1 SEHNR, CDR2 FQNEAQ (reference sequence). Germline trimming cut 1 base from V and 2 bases from J; bases unmatched to any gene: 7. The CDR3 is made up of 18 amino acids. The DNA for the CDR3 is TGTGCCAGCAGCTTAGGGGTGTGGACTAGCGGGGACACAGATACGCAGTATTTT. Residues: CASSLGVWTSGDTDTQYF.